A single sample gave rise to the 11 T cell receptor beta chains below, sequenced in a study of blood T cell repertoires in COVID-19. TCRdb's table, derived via immunoSEQ multiplex PCR, lists solely in-frame clones and lacks some. The sample has 150,000 to 200,000 clones; roughly 80% are singletons. The specimen was peripheral blood. The receptors were gathered from a man in his fifties who had recovered from COVID-19.

The rearrangement links TRBV5-5 to TRBJ1-5; D ambiguous. Germline V gives CDR1 SGHKS, CDR2 YYEKEE (reference sequence). V lost 0 bases, J lost 8 bases, and 18 bases lay in between. This CDR3 has 16 amino acids. This chain's CDR3 is CASSLGVEVTSEPQHF. CDR3 sequence (DNA): TGTGCCAGCAGCTTGGGGGTAGAGGTGACCTCAGAGCCCCAGCATTTT. Together with reference TRBV5-5 and TRBJ1-5, the CDR3 gives the full variable domain: DAGVTQSPTHLIKTRGQQVTLRCSPISGHKSVSWYQQVLGQGPQFIFQYYEKEERGRGNFPDRFSARQFPNYSSELNVNALLLGDSALYLCASSLGVEVTSEPQHFGDGTRLSIL.

V is TRBV19 and J is TRBJ2-5; TRBD1 agrees at 8 bases. The germline gives CDR1 LNHDA, CDR2 SQIVND (reference sequence). Trimming took 4 bases from V and 2 from J; bases not matched to a gene: 6. The CDR3 has 15 amino acids. The DNA for the CDR3 is TGTGCCAGTAGTACCCCCCGGACAGGGCAAGAGACCCAGTACTTC. It translates to CASSTPRTGQETQYF.

The rearrangement links TRBV7-3 to TRBJ2-5; weak D call: TRBD2 (6 bases). Germline V gives CDR1 SGHTA, CDR2 FQGTGA. There are 15 residues in the CDR3. V was shortened by 3 bases and J by 5 bases, with 16 bases between the two germline ends. CDR3: CASSLRGGWLETQYF. CDR3 sequence (DNA): TGTGCCAGCAGCTTGAGGGGAGGCTGGTTGGAGACCCAGTACTTC.

This clone has only one observation. The V and J genes are TRBV21-1 and TRBJ2-7; the D call in the table, TRBD2, was not verified against the DNA. TRBV21-1 is shown as a pseudogene. The CDR3 totals 19 residues. CDR3 sequence (DNA): TGTGCCAGCAGTACGAGCGGGGGAGGGCTCGGGACTAGCACCTACGAGCAGTACTTC. Protein sequence: CASSTSGGGLGTSTYEQYF.

The V and J genes are TRBV4-2 and TRBJ2-3; 7 bases fit TRBD1. CDR1 is LGHNA and CDR2 is YNFKEQ in the germline V gene. With V trimmed by 0 bases and J by 2 bases, 2 bases remained unmatched. CDR3 size: 15 residues. CDR3 sequence: CASSQEGQPTDTQYF. The CDR3, as DNA: TGTGCCAGCAGCCAAGAGGGACAGCCCACAGATACGCAGTATTTT.

For this clone: A junction boundary mismatches the germline segment, possibly from a read error. This rearrangement joins TRBV19 to TRBJ2-1; unclear D gene. The CDR3 has 14 residues. Per the germline V gene, CDR1 is LNHDA and CDR2 is SQIVND (reference sequence). In DNA form, the CDR3 reads TGTGCCAGTAGTCTCGGTCAGTCATACAGTGAGCAGTTCTTC. This codes for CASSLGQSYSEQFF.

The chain is built from TRBV14 and TRBJ2-3; 7 nucleotides line up with TRBD2. Germline CDR1 reads SGHDN; CDR2 reads FVKESK. Unmatched junction bases numbered 4, after V lost 8 bases and J lost 2 bases. CDR3 length: 13 residues. The CDR3: CASRDYNTDTQYF. The CDR3 region has the DNA TGTGCCAGCCGGGACTACAACACAGATACGCAGTATTTT.

As DNA, the CDR3 is TGTGCCAGCAGCTCTCTACAGGACAATGAGCAGTTCTTC. It translates to CASSSLQDNEQFF. V and J are TRBV6-5 and TRBJ2-1; D is possibly TRBD1 (5 bases). The CDR3 loop spans 13 amino acids. Trimming shortened V by 6 bases and J by 5 bases, and 11 bases separated the two germline ends. Germline CDR1 is MNHEY and CDR2 is SVGAGI.

This sequence joins TRBV5-4 and TRBJ1-2, with D possibly matching TRBD1 (5 bases). V lost 3 bases to trimming and J lost 6 bases, with 12 bases between them. The V gene's germline CDR1 is SGHNT and CDR2 YYREEE (reference sequence). The CDR3 contains 13 residues. CDR3 protein: CASSSPGGNGYTF. In DNA, the CDR3 is TGTGCCAGCAGCTCCCCGGGGGGGAATGGCTACACCTTC.

This chain joins TRBV5-6 and TRBJ2-2, with D possibly matching TRBD2 (6 bases). The CDR3 has 15 residues. V lost 0 bases and J 5 bases, leaving 11 bases between the germline ends. Germline-derived CDR1 and CDR2 are SGHDT and YYEEEE. The CDR3 reads CASSLGIAETGELFF. CDR3 sequence (DNA): TGTGCCAGCAGCTTGGGAATAGCGGAAACCGGGGAGCTGTTTTTT.

The V gene is TRBV5-4, the J gene TRBJ1-6; unclear D gene. This CDR3 spans 14 amino acids. Germline lookup yields CDR1 SGHNT and CDR2 YYREEE (reference sequence). Trimming stripped 3 bases from V and 9 bases from J, with 13 bases between. Here the CDR3 DNA reads TGTGCCAGCAGCTCAAAGGCTGAGGGTTCACCCCTCCACTTT. Its translation: CASSSKAEGSPLHF.